A single sample gave rise to the 23 T cell receptor beta chains below, sequenced in a study of post-analysis software for immune sequencing data. Study conclusions and caveats: Patients used roughly five TRBV segments, including TRBV5-6, TRBV5-1 and TRBV20-1, more often than controls.

No antigens are known for them. The library was made from cDNA and included unique molecular identifiers. TCRdb re-called the PCR reads with MiXCR, one entry per CDR3 protein. The data hold 600,000 to 700,000 distinct CDR3 sequences, with 59% observed a single time. Material for sequencing was blood. The origin of the receptors is a girl between 2 and 10 years old with multiple sclerosis.

This clonotype was seen a handful of times. The rearrangement uses TRBV5-1 and TRBJ2-1; weak D call: TRBD2 (5 bases). CDR1 is SGHRS, CDR2 YFSETQ, per germline. The CDR3 has 13 amino acids. The ends were cut back, 4 bases at V and 6 bases at J, with 11 bases in the middle. CDR3 in amino acids: CASSPDGVNEQFF. The CDR3 coding sequence is TGCGCCAGCAGCCCGGACGGGGTCAATGAGCAGTTCTTC.

The rearrangement links TRBV6-5 to TRBJ1-1, with D possibly matching TRBD1 (5 bases). This CDR3 comprises 17 residues. With 0 bases removed from V and 0 bases from J, the gap between germline ends came to 14 bases. Germline V lookup: CDR1 MNHEY, CDR2 SVGAGI. The CDR3 nucleotides read TGTGCCAGCAGTTACTCGGGCGGGGCGGGCATGAACACTGAAGCTTTCTTT. Translating gives CASSYSGGAGMNTEAFF.

The chain employs TRBV12-3 or TRBV12-4 and TRBJ2-7, with 7 bases lining up with TRBD1. J lost 0 bases, V lost 6 bases, and 5 bases had no gene match. The CDR3 totals 14 residues. Here the CDR3 DNA reads TGTGCCAGCAGAGGACAGGACCTCTCCTACGAGCAGTACTTC. This gives the protein CASRGQDLSYEQYF.

The chain employs TRBV4-1 and TRBJ2-5; TRBD2 aligns across 9 bases. Germline trimming cut 5 bases from V and 5 bases from J; bases unmatched to any gene: 12. This CDR3 contains 16 residues. The V gene's germline CDR1 is MGHRA and CDR2 YSYEKL. CDR3 bases: TGCGCCAGCAGCGGATCTTGGACTAGCGACGGGGAGACCCAGTACTTC. As protein: CASSGSWTSDGETQYF.

The chain has TRBV20-1 and TRBJ1-2; D gene uncertain. V lost 0 bases, J lost 2 bases, and 7 bases lay in between. The length of the CDR3 is 13 residues. Germline CDR1 is DFQATT and CDR2 is SNEGSKA (reference sequence). Here the CDR3 DNA reads TGCAGTGCTAGAGAAAGGATGAACTATGGCTACACCTTC. Translation gives CSARERMNYGYTF.

The J gene is TRBJ1-1, the V gene TRBV5-1, with D possibly matching TRBD1 (5 bases). Germline CDR1 and CDR2: SGHRS and YFSETQ. The CDR3 is 14 amino acids. Trimming stripped 4 bases from V and 1 base from J, with 11 bases between. The CDR3 region is CASSPGRRNTEAFF. In DNA form, the CDR3 reads TGCGCCAGCAGCCCGGGACGGCGGAACACTGAAGCTTTCTTT.

This clonotype was detected a few times. The rearrangement uses TRBV21-1 and TRBJ2-7; the table's D call, TRBD1, has no DNA check behind it. TRBV21-1 is annotated as a pseudogene. The CDR3 spans 13 residues. CDR3 in amino acids: CASSKVEDVPQYF. CDR3 in DNA: TGTGCCAGCAGCAAAGTTGAGGACGTCCCTCAGTACTTC.

The V and J genes are TRBV20-1 and TRBJ2-3; 8 bases agree with TRBD2. Germline lookup yields CDR1 DFQATT and CDR2 SNEGSKA (reference sequence). The V gene end was trimmed by 6 bases and the J gene end by 4 bases; junction bases not matched to a gene: 15. The CDR3 spans 16 residues. The DNA for the CDR3 is TGCAGTGCCAACCGGGGCTTTAGCGGGAATGCAGATACGCAGTATTTT. The encoded protein is CSANRGFSGNADTQYF.

The chain couples TRBV5-1 to TRBJ2-6; tentative D call: TRBD1 (5 bases). Germline V lookup: CDR1 SGHRS, CDR2 YFSETQ. The V gene lost 9 bases and the J gene lost 1 base, with 17 bases spanning the gap. This CDR3 region has 16 residues. The DNA of the CDR3 is TGCGCCACCCGGACAAGGGGCGATTCTGGGGCCAACGTCCTGACTTTC. It encodes CATRTRGDSGANVLTF.

This chain joins TRBV7-6 and TRBJ2-7, with 12 bases that match TRBD1. The closer fit of TRBJ2-5 to the DNA end suggests the J call may be wrong. Germline lookup yields CDR1 SGHVS and CDR2 FNYEAQ. The CDR3 consists of 17 residues. DNA of the CDR3: TGTGCCAGCAGCCCCCAATCCGGGACAGGGGGCACGGAGACCCAGTACTTC. Translation gives CASSPQSGTGGTETQYF.

The genes are TRBV7-2 and TRBJ1-5; the D gene is possibly TRBD1 (5 bases). The length of the CDR3 is 18 residues. Germline V gene lookup returns CDR1 SGHTA and CDR2 FQGNSA. Trimming stripped 3 bases from V and 2 bases from J, with 20 bases between. Here the CDR3 reads CASSFEGPRKNGNQPQHF. CDR3 nucleotide sequence: TGTGCCAGCAGCTTTGAGGGGCCACGTAAGAATGGCAATCAGCCCCAGCATTTT.

This clonotype was recorded many times. The J gene is TRBJ2-7, the V gene TRBV12-3 or TRBV12-4; no clear D. The CDR3 has 12 amino acids. Trimming removed 1 base at V and 6 bases at J, with 7 bases between. CDR3 residues: CASSLGAGEQYF. The CDR3 nucleotides read TGTGCCAGCAGTTTAGGGGCAGGCGAGCAGTACTTC.

V gene TRBV5-1 combines with J gene TRBJ2-1, with 10 positions matching TRBD2. This CDR3 comprises 18 residues. J lost 9 bases, V lost 2 bases, and 17 bases had no gene match. Germline V CDR1 and CDR2: SGHRS, YFSETQ. The CDR3 DNA is TGCGCCAGCAGCTTTCCCGCGGGGCTAGCGGGAGTGTACGGTGAGCAGTTCTTC. Translation: CASSFPAGLAGVYGEQFF.

The chain couples TRBV4-2 to TRBJ2-7; D not certain. The CDR3 consists of 13 residues. V lost 2 bases, J lost 1 base, and 6 bases lay in between. Germline lookup yields CDR1 LGHNA and CDR2 YNFKEQ. This CDR3 is CASSQSESYEQYF. In DNA, the CDR3 is TGTGCCAGCAGCCAATCGGAGTCCTACGAGCAGTACTTC.

This clonotype was counted only a few times. V is TRBV20-1 and J is TRBJ2-1; maybe TRBD2 (5 bases). V was trimmed by 4 bases and J by 1 base, leaving 8 bases between them. Per the germline V gene, CDR1 is DFQATT and CDR2 is SNEGSKA (reference sequence). The CDR3 spans 13 residues. The CDR3 spells CSAKGVSYNEQFF. In DNA form, the CDR3 reads TGCAGTGCTAAGGGAGTATCCTACAATGAGCAGTTCTTC.

This clonotype was found a few times. V gene TRBV29-1 combines with J gene TRBJ2-7; TRBD2 aligns across 7 bases. Germline CDR1 SQVTM, CDR2 ANQGSEA. The CDR3 spans 13 residues. V was clipped by 6 bases and J by 4 bases; unmatched bases: 9. CDR3 DNA: TGCAGCGTAATTGGGACGGGGGGATACGAGCAGTACTTC. Residues: CSVIGTGGYEQYF.

The chain joins TRBV29-1 to TRBJ2-5; perhaps TRBD1 as D (5 bases). V was trimmed by 1 base and J by 1 base, leaving 13 bases between them. This CDR3 contains 15 residues. In germline, CDR1 is SQVTM, CDR2 ANQGSEA. Written as DNA, the CDR3 is TGCAGCGTTGAAGGGCAACCAGGGCCCCAAGAGACCCAGTACTTC. Translating gives CSVEGQPGPQETQYF.

The V gene is TRBV10-2, the J gene TRBJ2-1; 14 nucleotides match TRBD2. Germline CDR1 is WSHSY and CDR2 is SAAADI. The V segment lost 2 bases and the J segment 8 bases; nucleotides outside the gene matches: 2. The length of the CDR3 is 15 residues. The CDR3 DNA follows: TGCGCCAGCAGTGAGGGGACTAGCGGGGGCGATGAGCAGTTCTTC. It specifies CASSEGTSGGDEQFF.

This sequence joins TRBV29-1 and TRBJ1-6, with a possible D match to TRBD1 (6 bases). The CDR3 loop spans 15 amino acids. The germline CDR1 and CDR2 sequences are SQVTM and ANQGSEA. The V gene lost 7 bases and the J gene lost 8 bases, with 21 bases spanning the gap. CDR3 sequence reads: CSAKQGVGPDSPLHF. The DNA for the CDR3 is TGCAGCGCAAAACAGGGAGTCGGTCCGGATTCACCCCTCCACTTT.

The chain has TRBV7-2 and TRBJ2-3; 7 bases fit TRBD2. This CDR3 is built from 21 residues. With 5 bases clipped from V and 0 bases from J, the junction kept 23 bases outside the gene matches. Germline lookup yields CDR1 SGHTA and CDR2 FQGNSA. CDR3 in amino acids: CASSLSGVGESTSLSTDTQYF. In DNA, the CDR3 is TGTGCCAGCAGCCTCAGCGGGGTGGGCGAGTCGACCTCCTTGAGCACAGATACGCAGTATTTT.

This chain joins TRBV5-1 and TRBJ2-7; D call uncertain. The end of the DNA aligns better with TRBJ2-5, so the J call may be wrong. CDR1 and CDR2 from the germline V gene are SGHRS and YFSETQ. This CDR3 spans 13 amino acids. The CDR3: CASSLELLETQYF. In DNA, the CDR3 is TGCGCCAGCAGCTTGGAGCTGCTGGAGACCCAGTACTTC.

DNA of the CDR3: TGTGCCAGCAGCCCCCCAGCGGCGGATAGCTCCTACAATGAGCAGTTCTTC. Protein sequence: CASSPPAADSSYNEQFF. The chain carries TRBV9 and TRBJ2-1, with D tentatively TRBD2 (5 bases). V gave up 4 bases and J gave up 0 bases, with 17 bases separating them. The germline gives CDR1 SGDLS, CDR2 YYNGEE. This CDR3 region has 17 residues.

In regard to this clonotype: This is likely a read error, given that the CDR3 carries no conserved phenylalanine or tryptophan at its end. The rearrangement joins TRBV12-3 or TRBV12-4 to TRBJ2-3; perhaps TRBD2 as D (5 bases). The length of the CDR3 is 13 residues. V was clipped by 3 bases and J by 3 bases, with 7 bases between them. The CDR3, as DNA: TGTGCCAGCAGTTTTAAGCGGACAGATACGCAGTATTCC. As protein: CASSFKRTDTQYS.